This T cell receptor (beta chain) was profiled in a study of cytomegalovirus exposure and HLA in healthy donors. Method: immunoSEQ multiplex PCR; TCRdb's copy keeps in-frame clones and lacks some. The repertoire holds about 130,000 clones, with 90% to 96% as singletons. Study-level results: Reportedly, diagnosis of cytomegalovirus status by the classifier showed high specificity and sensitivity.

Concerning this clone itself: Its antigen remains unidentified.

The V segment lost 7 bases and the J segment 3 bases; nucleotides outside the gene matches: 11. Germline assignment: CDR1 MDHEN and CDR2 SYDVKM. This CDR3 region has 17 residues. The donors formed part of the roughly 120-subject validation cohort, distinct from the roughly 630-subject first cohort. Sequencing was performed on PBMCs. This receptor was taken from a man aged 18-30 years in good health and CMV-seronegative. J is TRBJ2-6 and V is TRBV28; 8 bases align to TRBD1. In DNA form, the CDR3 reads TGTGCCAGCATCCAGACAGGGGTGTTCGGTGGGGCCAACGTCCTGACTTTC. Encoded protein: CASIQTGVFGGANVLTF.